The present entry profiles one TCR beta chain with its context. There are a few counts of this clone. This clone's antigen is unknown. Per-base quality was not reported, and no clone a single base away is much larger than it. This specimen comes from a study of shared clonotypes between healthy human individuals (dated by TCRdb to about 2020). Some background on the complete study: A couple of women and three men aged 18 to 49 years were included in the cohort. Per donor, three plates each were used for CD4 naive and CD4 memory, two for CD8 naive, and one for CD8 memory. To estimate repertoire size and how much clonotype sharing occurs between individuals, the study deeply sequenced the blood TCR repertoires of about 5 healthy adults. To increase sequencing depth and limit assay-specific biases, TCR repertoire library preparation and sequencing were carried out by different laboratories using diverse techniques. Between about 0.94 and 8.9 billion PBMCs per donor were obtained by leukapheresis. Paper-wide results and their limitations: Sampling was restricted to blood, and TCR repertoires in tissue are likely to differ from TCR repertoires in blood. Even with the large sequencing depth, rarefaction of the sorted-subset datasets indicated that sequencing was incomplete. When several donors were compared, the shared fraction of clonotypes was roughly 4.8% for naive CD4, 3.5% for naive CD8, 2.3% for memory CD4, and roughly 0.4% for memory CD8. Naive subsets generally had larger estimated clonotype richness than memory subsets did. Clonotypes shared by all four sorted-subset donors showed higher generation probabilities than non-shared clonotypes. Because the study included only a small number of donors, the genetic and exposure-history diversity represented was limited. Based on pairwise subsampling, the degree of clonotype sharing among donors was expected to be affected by sequencing depth.

Using the deep immunoSEQ assay, TCR CDR3 regions were amplified from genomic DNA by multiplex PCR. Extracted genomic DNA from each cell subset was spread evenly across all wells of several immunoSEQ 96-well plates, with each plate serving as a replicate. Each replicate PCR for sorted subsets received 150 to 250 ng genomic DNA, equal to roughly 30,000 T cell genomes. Purified libraries were quantified with a Qubit 3.0 fluorometer, sized on a Bioanalyzer 2100, and re-quantified with the KAPA Library Quantification kit. Every immunoSEQ 96-well plate was sequenced on a separate single-read 150-cycle Illumina NextSeq 550 flow cell. The authors' analysis ran thus. The immunoSEQ output contained only junctional sequences without quality scores, so filtering could not match that applied to full-length reads. To assign V/J genes and CDR3, sequences were annotated using PyIR, a Python wrapper for IgBLAST v1.9, with IMGT germline references. Any read was removed if the V/J assignment was weak (E-value above 1e-6), the CDR3 was missing, or the read contained stop codons, out-of-frame junctions, or ambiguous translated residues. V3J clonotypes were defined as sequences sharing an identical inferred V gene, J gene, and CDR3 amino acid sequence. The percentage overlap between two repertoires was calculated by dividing the number of shared unique clonotypes by the size of the smaller repertoire. RTK rarefaction, the Chao1 estimator, and Recon v2.1 estimates of unobserved clonotypes were used to assess repertoire richness. Generation probabilities for all TCRbeta clonotypes obtained by the gDNA method from four donors were computed using OLGA. TCRdb took this table from immuneACCESS and kept in-frame rearrangements with V and J called. Such tables lack part of the clones; where checked against another copy, unresolved V genes explain under half of the gap, and the rest is unexplained. The DNA gave D and trimming, while V, J and clone size come from that table. Across this sample there are about 2.4 million clones, with 93% seen only once. Approximately 0.36% of the sample lies in the top ten.

The CDR3 contains 14 residues, cysteine and phenylalanine counted. Of the read, only the CDR3 DNA is kept; its 42 bases are in frame from base 1. The CDR1 and CDR2 encoded by the germline V gene (reference sequence) are GTSNPN and SVGIG. Between the V and J ends, shortened by 1 base and 6 bases respectively, the junction contains 15 bases. Donors were healthy HIV-negative adults with no recently reported acute infections or vaccinations. All donors were Caucasian adults living in Nashville, Tennessee, USA. CD4+ T cells were enriched by magnetic negative selection, after which naive cells were positively selected on CD45RA and the negative fraction was taken as the memory subset. Blood was obtained by leukapheresis, after which PBMCs were separated by Ficoll-Histopaque density gradient centrifugation and cryopreserved in liquid nitrogen vapor phase. Analytical flow cytometry was used to check the purity and quantity of each magnetically sorted T cell population. Genomic DNA was isolated from each sorted fraction and quantified by UV absorbance on a Nanodrop 2000c.

The V and J segments used are TRBV30 and TRBJ1-1; TRBD1 might be the D gene, on 6 matching bases. The clonotype was recovered from a man aged 18 to 30 in good health. Some clones in this sample may be carry-over from other donors' samples. Sequencing was done on a sample of naive CD4+ T cells from PBMCs. This specimen's cell subset or site label, per the study, means: CD45RA+ positively selected. The DNA is as follows: TGTGCCTGGAGTGAGTCCAGGGGAAGGGCTGAAGCTTTCTTT. Its amino acids are CAWSESRGRAEAFF.